What follows are 20 T cell receptor beta chains derived from one specimen sequenced in a study of beta chain features in type 1 diabetes. Expressed TCRB transcripts were sequenced after all isolated RNA was converted to cDNA. The repertoire was sequenced with immunoSEQ multiplex PCR; TCRdb's copy has only in-frame clones and lacks some. The sample contains approximately 330,000 clones, more than 9.5% of which appear only once. Sequencing used naive CD4+ T cells from blood. The receptors here all came from a young woman in good health.

The gene calls are TRBV11-2 and TRBJ2-1, with 9 bases that match TRBD2. The V segment lost 1 base and the J segment 1 base; nucleotides outside the gene matches: 2. The CDR3 has 16 residues. Germline V CDR1 and CDR2: SGHAT, FQNNGV. The CDR3: CASSLALAGSYNEQFF. CDR3 nucleotide sequence: TGTGCCAGCAGCTTAGCACTAGCGGGTTCCTACAATGAGCAGTTCTTC.

A few counts support this clone. The sample contains more than one DNA sequence encoding this CDR3. This sequence joins TRBV5-1 and TRBJ2-7; unclear D gene. Germline CDR1 reads SGHRS; CDR2 reads YFSETQ. The germline V and J ends were trimmed by 0 bases and 3 bases, with 7 bases remaining between them. CDR3 length: 13 residues. CDR3 in amino acids: CASSLGGGYEQYF. CDR3 nucleotide sequence: TGCGCCAGCAGCTTGGGCGGCGGCTACGAGCAGTACTTC.

The table lists this clone with a few counts. V is TRBV25-1 and J is TRBJ1-4; 8 bases map to TRBD1. V was clipped by 1 base and J by 6 bases; unmatched bases: 10. The germline V gene has CDR1 MGHDK and CDR2 SYGVNS. CDR3 length: 17 amino acids. This chain's CDR3 is CASSEFYLAGGDEKLFF. The DNA of the CDR3 is TGTGCCAGCAGTGAATTTTATTTGGCAGGGGGCGATGAAAAACTGTTTTTT.

This chain connects TRBV7-9 to TRBJ2-1; D unclear. The CDR3 has 13 amino acids. Germline V gene sequence: CDR1 SEHNR, CDR2 FQNEAQ (reference sequence). V shed 3 bases and J shed 5 bases, with 8 bases lying between them. Written as DNA, the CDR3 is TGTGCCAGCAGCTTGGCAGCGCACAATGAGCAGTTCTTC. The encoded protein is CASSLAAHNEQFF.

Only a few counts were recorded for this clone. V gene TRBV28 combines with J gene TRBJ2-7, with TRBD2 matching 11 bases. The ends lost 4 bases at V and 2 bases at J; junction bases unmatched: 10. This CDR3 is built from 17 residues. Germline CDR1 MDHEN, CDR2 SYDVKM. CDR3 sequence: CASSSQGLAVRAYEQYF. In nucleotides, the CDR3 is TGTGCCAGCAGTTCCCAGGGACTAGCGGTAAGGGCCTACGAGCAGTACTTC.

This clone was counted only a few times. A read error may produce the germline difference seen at one junction end. The chain recombines TRBV7-7 with TRBJ2-2, with 8 nucleotides matching TRBD2. This CDR3 is 16 amino acids long. CDR1 and CDR2 from the germline V gene are SSHAT and FNYEAQ (reference sequence). CDR3 amino acids: CASTSGRAGVNGELFF. The CDR3 bases are TGTGCTAGCACGTCGGGTCGAGCGGGAGTGAACGGGGAGCTGTTTTTT.

The table lists this clone with a few counts. The rearrangement links TRBV5-1 to TRBJ2-3; TRBD1 agrees at 7 bases. The CDR3 has 17 residues. The trim removed 0 bases at V and 2 bases at J, leaving 9 bases unmatched. CDR1 SGHRS and CDR2 YFSETQ come from the germline V gene. The CDR3 here is CASSLARKGQNTDTQYF. DNA of the CDR3: TGCGCCAGCAGCTTGGCCAGGAAGGGACAGAACACAGATACGCAGTATTTT.

Only one count was recorded for this clone. The chain uses TRBV5-6 and TRBJ2-7, with D possibly TRBD2 on 6 matching bases. V lost 1 base and J 2 bases, leaving 16 bases between the germline ends. The germline V gene has CDR1 SGHDT and CDR2 YYEEEE. There are 16 residues in the CDR3. The CDR3 sequence is CASSLLGAGSAYEQYF. CDR3 nucleotides: TGTGCCAGCAGCTTGCTGGGTGCCGGGAGCGCCTACGAGCAGTACTTC.

J is TRBJ1-4 and V is TRBV30, with D hard to call. V shed 4 bases and J shed 7 bases, with 13 bases lying between them. The germline gives CDR1 GTSNPN, CDR2 SVGIG (reference sequence). The CDR3 extends over 13 amino acids. As DNA, the CDR3 is TGTGCCTGGAATCCCTTACTAAGTGAAAAACTGTTTTTT. Its translation is CAWNPLLSEKLFF.

The rearrangement joins TRBV15 to TRBJ1-4; D remains ambiguous. Germline CDR1 and CDR2: LNHNV and YYDKDF (reference sequence). Trimming took off 0 bases at V and 2 bases at J, with 10 bases between the two ends. The CDR3 spans 16 residues. As DNA, the CDR3 is TGTGCCACCAGCAGAGATCCGGGTTCGACTAATGAAAAACTGTTTTTT. It is translated as CATSRDPGSTNEKLFF.

The chain has TRBV30 and TRBJ2-2; 7 nucleotides agree with TRBD1. This CDR3 has 14 residues. The germline V gene has CDR1 GTSNPN and CDR2 SVGIG (reference sequence). Trimming took 2 bases from V and 8 from J; bases not matched to a gene: 8. The CDR3 region is CAWSYNRGVGELFF. CDR3 nucleotides: TGTGCCTGGAGTTATAACAGGGGAGTAGGGGAGCTGTTTTTT.

The table lists this clone with a few counts. The chain recombines TRBV15 with TRBJ2-5, with 8 bases aligning to TRBD1. Trimming cost V 3 bases and J 5 bases; bases outside gene matches: 11. Germline-derived CDR1 and CDR2 are LNHNV and YYDKDF (reference sequence). The CDR3 totals 16 residues. The CDR3 reads CATSSNGQGIFETQYF. The CDR3, as DNA: TGTGCCACCAGCAGTAACGGACAGGGTATATTCGAGACCCAGTACTTC.

The chain has TRBV6-5 and TRBJ2-4; TRBD2 aligns across 7 bases. Germline lookup yields CDR1 MNHEY and CDR2 SVGAGI. The V gene end was trimmed by 2 bases and the J gene end by 8 bases; junction bases not matched to a gene: 6. The CDR3 consists of 14 residues. CDR3 in amino acids: CASSYMAGVDIQYF. The CDR3 DNA reads TGTGCCAGCAGTTACATGGCGGGAGTAGACATTCAGTACTTC.

A few counts support this clone. The genes are TRBV30 and TRBJ1-5; 9 bases map to TRBD1. The trim removed 3 bases at V and 5 bases at J, leaving 17 bases unmatched. The CDR3 is 18 amino acids. CDR1 GTSNPN and CDR2 SVGIG come from the germline V gene (reference sequence). CDR3 sequence reads: CAWSSGTGLRVGDQPQHF. Here the CDR3 DNA reads TGTGCCTGGAGCTCCGGGACAGGGCTTCGAGTCGGGGATCAGCCCCAGCATTTT.

This clone appeared a few times. V gene TRBV7-2 combines with J gene TRBJ2-2; maybe TRBD2 (6 bases). Between the trimmed V and J ends, which lost 7 bases and 0 bases, there was a span of 21 bases. This CDR3 comprises 18 residues. Germline CDR1 is SGHTA and CDR2 is FQGNSA. CDR3 protein: CASTPFGAGTANTGELFF. The DNA for the CDR3 is TGTGCCAGCACCCCTTTCGGAGCCGGGACTGCGAACACCGGGGAGCTGTTTTTT.

This chain connects TRBV11-2 to TRBJ1-1; maybe TRBD1 (5 bases). The V gene lost 3 bases and the J gene lost 8 bases, with 16 bases spanning the gap. The CDR3 sequence is 14 residues long. Germline V CDR1 and CDR2: SGHAT, FQNNGV. CDR3 nucleotides: TGTGCCAGCAGCTTTAGGGCAGGGTCTGGGGAAGCTTTCTTT. Protein: CASSFRAGSGEAFF.

The CDR3 loop reads CASSWAPSGAETQYF. The CDR3, as DNA: TGTGCCAGCAGCTGGGCTCCCAGCGGGGCGGAGACCCAGTACTTC. The chain recombines TRBV9 with TRBJ2-5, with 7 bases fitting TRBD2. Trimming at V came to 4 bases and at J to 5 bases, leaving 11 bases not matched to a gene. CDR1 SGDLS and CDR2 YYNGEE come from the germline V gene. The CDR3 is 15 amino acids.

CDR3 protein: CSVDLPGTGNIQYF. Here the CDR3 DNA reads TGCAGCGTTGACCTGCCTGGGACAGGGAACATTCAGTACTTC. The J gene is TRBJ2-4, the V gene TRBV29-1; TRBD1 matches at 9 bases. V lost 3 bases to trimming and J lost 7 bases; unmatched junction nucleotides: 7. The CDR3 has 14 residues. CDR1 and CDR2 (germline): SQVTM, ANQGSEA.

This clone was counted between two and nine times. Other nucleotide sequences from this sample produce the same CDR3. V gene TRBV5-4 combines with J gene TRBJ2-6; D is undetermined. V lost 0 bases to trimming and J lost 0 bases, with 4 bases between them. CDR1 SGHNT and CDR2 YYREEE come from the germline V gene (reference sequence). CDR3 length: 15 amino acids. The DNA of the CDR3 is TGTGCCAGCAGCTTGGACGGCTCTGGGGCCAACGTCCTGACTTTC. It yields the protein CASSLDGSGANVLTF.

The chain employs TRBV7-9 and TRBJ1-2; the D is unclear. V gave up 6 bases and J gave up 2 bases, with 13 bases separating them. The CDR3 runs 14 residues. Per the germline V gene, CDR1 is SEHNR and CDR2 is FQNEAQ (reference sequence). DNA for the CDR3: TGTGCCAGCAGGGGAGACAAGTTCAACTATGGCTACACCTTC. It codes for CASRGDKFNYGYTF.